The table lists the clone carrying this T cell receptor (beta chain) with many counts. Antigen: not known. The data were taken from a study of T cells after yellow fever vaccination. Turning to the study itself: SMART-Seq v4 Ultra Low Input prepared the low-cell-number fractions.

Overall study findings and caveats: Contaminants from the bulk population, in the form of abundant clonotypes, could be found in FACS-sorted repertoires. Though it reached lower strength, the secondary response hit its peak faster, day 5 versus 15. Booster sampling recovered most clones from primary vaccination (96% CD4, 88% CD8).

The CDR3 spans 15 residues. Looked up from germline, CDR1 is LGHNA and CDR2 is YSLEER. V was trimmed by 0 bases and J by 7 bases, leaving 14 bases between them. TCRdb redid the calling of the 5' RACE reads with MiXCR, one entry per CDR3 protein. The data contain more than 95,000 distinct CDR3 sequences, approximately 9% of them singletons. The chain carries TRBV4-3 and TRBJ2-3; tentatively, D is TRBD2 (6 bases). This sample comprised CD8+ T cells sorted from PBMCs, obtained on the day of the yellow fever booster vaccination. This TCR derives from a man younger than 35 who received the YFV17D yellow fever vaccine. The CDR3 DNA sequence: TGCGCCAGCAGCCAAGATGGAGGGACCGGTTATACGCAGTATTTT. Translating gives CASSQDGGTGYTQYF.